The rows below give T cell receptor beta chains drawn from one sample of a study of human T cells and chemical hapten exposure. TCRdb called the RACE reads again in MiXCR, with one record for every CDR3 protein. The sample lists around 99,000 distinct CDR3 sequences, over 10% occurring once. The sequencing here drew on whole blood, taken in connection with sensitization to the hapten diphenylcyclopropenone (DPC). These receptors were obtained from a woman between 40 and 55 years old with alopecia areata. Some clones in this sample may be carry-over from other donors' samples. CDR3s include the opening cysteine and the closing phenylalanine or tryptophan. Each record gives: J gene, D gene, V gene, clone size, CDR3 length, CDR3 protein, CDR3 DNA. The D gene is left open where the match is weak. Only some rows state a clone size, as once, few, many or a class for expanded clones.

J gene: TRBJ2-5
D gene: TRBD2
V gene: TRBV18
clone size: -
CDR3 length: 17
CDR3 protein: CASSQNGLAGNQETQYF
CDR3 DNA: TGTGCCAGCTCACAGAACGGACTAGCGGGAAACCAAGAGACCCAGTACTTC

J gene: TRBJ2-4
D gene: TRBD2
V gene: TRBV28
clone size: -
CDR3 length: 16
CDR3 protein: CASSTLAGTAKNIQYF
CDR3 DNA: TGTGCCAGCAGTACCTTAGCGGGAACAGCCAAAAACATTCAGTACTTC

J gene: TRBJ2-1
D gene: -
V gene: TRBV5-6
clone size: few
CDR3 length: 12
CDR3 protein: CASSFSAVGQFF
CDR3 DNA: TGTGCCAGCAGCTTCTCAGCGGTCGGGCAGTTCTTC

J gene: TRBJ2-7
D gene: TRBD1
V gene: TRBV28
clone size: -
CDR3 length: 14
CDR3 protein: CASSVRQGAYEQYF
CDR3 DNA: TGTGCCAGCAGTGTGAGACAGGGAGCCTACGAGCAGTACTTC

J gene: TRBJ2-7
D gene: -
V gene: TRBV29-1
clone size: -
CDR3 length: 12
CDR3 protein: CSVEDLNYEQYF
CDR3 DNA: TGCAGCGTTGAAGACCTCAACTACGAGCAGTACTTC

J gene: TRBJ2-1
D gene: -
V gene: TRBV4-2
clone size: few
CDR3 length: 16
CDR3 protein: CASSSEDSRSYNEQFF
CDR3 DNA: TGTGCCAGCAGCTCAGAGGACTCCCGATCCTACAATGAGCAGTTCTTC

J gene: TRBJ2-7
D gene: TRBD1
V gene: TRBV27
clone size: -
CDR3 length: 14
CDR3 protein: CASSSPGQTYEQYF
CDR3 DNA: TGTGCCAGCAGTTCGCCGGGACAGACTTACGAGCAGTACTTC

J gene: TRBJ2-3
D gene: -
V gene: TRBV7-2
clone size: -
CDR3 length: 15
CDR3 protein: CASNRQTGTTDTQYF
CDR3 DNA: TGTGCCAGCAACCGACAAACCGGGACTACAGATACGCAGTATTTT

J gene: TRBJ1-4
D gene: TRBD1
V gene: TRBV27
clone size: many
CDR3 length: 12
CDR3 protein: CASRQTGGKLFF
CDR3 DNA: TGTGCCAGCAGGCAAACAGGGGGAAAACTGTTTTTT

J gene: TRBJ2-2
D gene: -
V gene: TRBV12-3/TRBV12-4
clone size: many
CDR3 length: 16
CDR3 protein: CASSPSRGVVGGELFF
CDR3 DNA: TGTGCCAGCAGTCCCTCTCGCGGGGTTGTGGGCGGGGAGCTGTTTTTT

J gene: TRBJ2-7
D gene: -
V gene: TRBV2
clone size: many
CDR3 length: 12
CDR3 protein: CASRAQGYEQYF
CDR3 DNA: TGTGCCAGCAGAGCCCAGGGATACGAGCAGTACTTC

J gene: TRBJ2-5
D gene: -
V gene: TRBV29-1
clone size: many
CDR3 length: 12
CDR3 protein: CSTSEGSETQYF
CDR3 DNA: TGCAGCACCTCGGAGGGCTCGGAGACCCAGTACTTC

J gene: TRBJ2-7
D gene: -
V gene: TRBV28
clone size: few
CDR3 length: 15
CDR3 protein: CASSPYLGGAYEQYF
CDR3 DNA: TGTGCCAGCAGCCCTTATTTGGGCGGAGCCTACGAGCAGTACTTC

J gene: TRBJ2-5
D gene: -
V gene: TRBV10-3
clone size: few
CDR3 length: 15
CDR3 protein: CAISYRRGRGETQYF
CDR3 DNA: TGTGCCATCAGCTACCGGAGGGGGCGAGGAGAGACCCAGTACTTC

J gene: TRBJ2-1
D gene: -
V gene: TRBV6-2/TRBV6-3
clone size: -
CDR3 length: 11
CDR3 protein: CASSYGSSEFF
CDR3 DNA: TGTGCCAGCAGTTACGGATCGTCGGAGTTCTTC

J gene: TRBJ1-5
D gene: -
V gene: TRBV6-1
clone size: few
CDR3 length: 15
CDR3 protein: CASSAGGVRNQPQHF
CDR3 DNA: TGTGCCAGCAGTGCGGGGGGAGTGAGAAATCAGCCCCAGCATTTT

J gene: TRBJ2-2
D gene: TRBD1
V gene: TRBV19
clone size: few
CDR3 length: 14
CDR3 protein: CASSRTGQVGELFF
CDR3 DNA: TGTGCCAGTAGTAGGACAGGGCAAGTCGGGGAGCTGTTTTTT

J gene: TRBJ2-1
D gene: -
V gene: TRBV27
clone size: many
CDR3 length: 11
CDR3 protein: CASSQYNEQFF
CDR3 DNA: TGTGCCAGCAGCCAATACAATGAGCAGTTCTTC

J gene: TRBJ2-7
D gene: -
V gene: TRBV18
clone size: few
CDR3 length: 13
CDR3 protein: CASSPLGNYEQYF
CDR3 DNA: TGTGCCAGCTCACCGCTGGGGAACTACGAGCAGTACTTC

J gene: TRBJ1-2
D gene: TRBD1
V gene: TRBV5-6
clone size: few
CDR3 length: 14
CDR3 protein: CASNLQGAVYGYTF
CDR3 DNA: TGTGCCAGCAATTTGCAGGGGGCGGTCTATGGCTACACCTTC

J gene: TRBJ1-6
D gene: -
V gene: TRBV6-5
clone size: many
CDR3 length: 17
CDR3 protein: CASSYSRGSSYNSPLHF
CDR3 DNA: TGTGCCAGCAGTTACTCGAGGGGTAGCTCCTATAATTCACCCCTCCACTTT

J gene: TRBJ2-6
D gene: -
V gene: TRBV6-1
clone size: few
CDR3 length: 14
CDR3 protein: CASSEGAGANVLTF
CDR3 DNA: TGTGCCAGCAGTGAAGGGGCCGGGGCCAACGTCCTGACTTTC

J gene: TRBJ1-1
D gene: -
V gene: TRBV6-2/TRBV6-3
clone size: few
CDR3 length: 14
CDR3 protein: CASSFRGLNTEAFF
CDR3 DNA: TGTGCCAGCAGTTTCAGGGGCCTGAACACTGAAGCTTTCTTT

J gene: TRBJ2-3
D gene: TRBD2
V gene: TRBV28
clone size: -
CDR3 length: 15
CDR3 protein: CASRGPGLRPDTQYF
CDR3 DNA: TGTGCCAGCAGGGGACCGGGACTACGGCCAGATACGCAGTATTTT

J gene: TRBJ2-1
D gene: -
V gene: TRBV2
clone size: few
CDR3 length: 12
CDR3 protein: CASSAQEHSEFF
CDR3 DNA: TGTGCCAGCAGTGCTCAGGAACATTCCGAGTTCTTC

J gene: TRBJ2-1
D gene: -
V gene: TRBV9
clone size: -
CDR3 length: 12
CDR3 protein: CASSVDRNEQFF
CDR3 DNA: TGTGCCAGCAGCGTAGATCGCAATGAGCAGTTCTTC

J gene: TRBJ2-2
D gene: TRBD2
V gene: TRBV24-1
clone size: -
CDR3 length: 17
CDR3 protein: CATSDSWASGYTGELFF
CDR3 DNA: TGTGCCACCAGTGATTCGTGGGCTAGCGGGTACACCGGGGAGCTGTTTTTT

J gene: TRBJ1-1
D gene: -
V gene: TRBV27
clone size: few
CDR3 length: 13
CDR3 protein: CASSFVTDTEAFF
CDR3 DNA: TGTGCCAGCAGTTTCGTAACAGACACTGAAGCTTTCTTT

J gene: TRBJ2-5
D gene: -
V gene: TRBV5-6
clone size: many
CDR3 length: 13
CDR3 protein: CASSLDGQETQYF
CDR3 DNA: TGTGCCAGCAGCTTGGACGGGCAAGAGACCCAGTACTTC

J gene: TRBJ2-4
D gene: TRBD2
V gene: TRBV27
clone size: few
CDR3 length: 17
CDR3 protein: CASSFSGRARGKNIQYF
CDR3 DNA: TGTGCCAGCAGTTTTAGCGGGAGGGCCCGGGGCAAAAACATTCAGTACTTC

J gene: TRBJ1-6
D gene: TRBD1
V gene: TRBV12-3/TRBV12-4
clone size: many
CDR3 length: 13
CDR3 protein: CASSPGGGSPLHF
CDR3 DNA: TGTGCCAGCAGTCCAGGGGGCGGTTCACCCCTCCACTTT

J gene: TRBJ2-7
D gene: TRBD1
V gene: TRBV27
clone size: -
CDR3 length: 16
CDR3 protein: CASSHRAGTGAYEQYF
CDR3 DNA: TGTGCCAGCAGCCATCGCGCCGGGACAGGGGCCTACGAGCAGTACTTC

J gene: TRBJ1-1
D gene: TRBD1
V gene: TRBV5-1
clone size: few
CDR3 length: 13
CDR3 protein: CASSLDRVAEAFF
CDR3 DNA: TGCGCCAGCAGCTTAGACAGGGTCGCTGAAGCTTTCTTT

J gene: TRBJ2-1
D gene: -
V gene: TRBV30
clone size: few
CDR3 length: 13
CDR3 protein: CAWSVLRYNEQFF
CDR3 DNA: TGTGCCTGGAGTGTCCTTCGGTACAATGAGCAGTTCTTC

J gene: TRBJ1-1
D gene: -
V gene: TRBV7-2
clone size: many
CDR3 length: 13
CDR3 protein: CASSLQGNTEAFF
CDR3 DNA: TGTGCCAGCAGCTTACAGGGGAACACTGAAGCTTTCTTT

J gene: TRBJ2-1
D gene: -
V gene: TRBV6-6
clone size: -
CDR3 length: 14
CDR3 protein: CASSPGGSADEQFF
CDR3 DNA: TGTGCCAGCTCCCCAGGGGGGAGCGCGGATGAGCAGTTCTTC

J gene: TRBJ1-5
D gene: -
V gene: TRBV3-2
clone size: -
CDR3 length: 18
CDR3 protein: CASSRLYPGQGFSQPQHF
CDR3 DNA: TGTGCCAGCAGCCGCCTATACCCGGGACAGGGATTCAGTCAGCCCCAGCATTTT

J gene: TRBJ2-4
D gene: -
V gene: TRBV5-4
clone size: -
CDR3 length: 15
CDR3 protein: CASSVEGLAKNIQYF
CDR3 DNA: TGTGCCAGCAGCGTGGAGGGATTGGCCAAAAACATTCAGTACTTC

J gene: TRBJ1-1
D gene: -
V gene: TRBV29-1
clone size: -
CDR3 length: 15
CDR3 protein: CSVEDRSGDLLEAFF
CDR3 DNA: TGCAGCGTTGAAGATCGCTCAGGGGACCTGCTTGAAGCTTTCTTT

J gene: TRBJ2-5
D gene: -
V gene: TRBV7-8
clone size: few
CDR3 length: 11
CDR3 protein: CASRSGEGQYF
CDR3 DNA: TGTGCCAGCAGATCCGGGGAAGGCCAGTACTTC